One and the same sample provided the 11 T cell receptor beta chains below, sequenced in a study of shared clonotypes between healthy human individuals. Assay: immunoSEQ multiplex PCR; the TCRdb copy retains only in-frame clones and omits some. The repertoire holds 2 million to 3 million clones, with more than 80% as singletons. The sequencing input was naive CD4+ T cells sorted from blood. As to subset: CD45RA+ positively selected. These receptors all stem from a young man in good health.

V is TRBV5-1 and J is TRBJ2-1, with a tentative D call TRBD2 (5 bases). Germline CDR1 SGHRS, CDR2 YFSETQ. Trimming stripped 0 bases from V and 8 bases from J, with 15 bases between. The CDR3 sequence is 15 residues long. The CDR3 DNA is TGCGCCAGCAGCTTGGGAGCGGCCCCTACGGATGAGCAGTTCTTC. Its translation: CASSLGAAPTDEQFF.

This clone was seen once. The rearrangement uses TRBV10-3 and TRBJ1-4, with D hard to call. Trimming pared 0 bases from V and 5 bases from J, leaving 4 bases between. The germline gives CDR1 ENHRY, CDR2 SYGVKD. The CDR3 consists of 13 residues. For the CDR3, the DNA is TGTGCCATCAGTGAGTCAATAAATGAAAAACTGTTTTTT. Protein product: CAISESINEKLFF.

The V gene is TRBV4-1, the J gene TRBJ2-7; 12 nucleotides match TRBD1. Germline values: CDR1 MGHRA, CDR2 YSYEKL. This CDR3 has 14 amino acids. The junction had 2 bases not matched to a gene; V was cut back by 0 bases and J by 8 bases. This CDR3 reads CASSQEGQGAKQYF. DNA for the CDR3: TGCGCCAGCAGCCAAGAGGGACAGGGGGCTAAGCAGTACTTC.

The gene calls are TRBV11-2 and TRBJ1-1; TRBD1 is a possible D gene (6 bases). The CDR3 spans 18 residues. The V and J ends lost 1 base and 0 bases respectively, with 18 bases between them. Germline V CDR1 and CDR2: SGHAT, FQNNGV. CDR3 loop: CASSLAARGGLMNTEAFF. As DNA, the CDR3 is TGTGCCAGCAGCTTAGCGGCCCGAGGGGGGTTAATGAACACTGAAGCTTTCTTT.

This chain connects TRBV11-2 to TRBJ2-7, with 7 bases matching TRBD1. Unmatched junction bases numbered 11, after V lost 3 bases and J lost 6 bases. The germline CDR1 and CDR2 sequences are SGHAT and FQNNGV. There are 15 residues in the CDR3. The DNA of the CDR3 is TGTGCCAGCAGCTTTTTACAGGGGAATATCGGCGAGCAGTACTTC. Translating it yields CASSFLQGNIGEQYF.

A few counts support this clone. V usage is TRBV2 and J usage is TRBJ1-6; D remains ambiguous. The CDR3 has 13 residues. CDR1 is SNHLY and CDR2 is FYNNEI in the germline V gene. Trimming took 8 bases from V and 5 from J, leaving 10 bases between them. CDR3 residues: CASCTVDNSPLHF. Here the CDR3 DNA reads TGTGCCAGCTGTACAGTTGATAATTCACCCCTCCACTTT. Using reference TRBV2 and TRBJ1-6 for the parts outside the CDR3, the full variable domain is EPEVTQTPSHQVTQMGQEVILRCVPISNHLYFYWYRQILGQKVEFLVSFYNNEISEKSEIFDDQFSVERPDGSNFTLKIRSTKLEDSAMYFCASCTVDNSPLHFGNGTRLTVT.

The rearrangement uses TRBV6-1 and TRBJ1-5; D is ambiguous. CDR1 and CDR2 from the germline V gene are MNHNS and SASEGT. The V end lost 1 base, the J end lost 0 bases, and 7 bases lay between the germline ends. The length of the CDR3 is 15 residues. Written as DNA, the CDR3 is TGTGCCAGCAGTGAAGAGAGCATTAGCAATCAGCCCCAGCATTTT. It encodes CASSEESISNQPQHF.

The chain carries TRBV11-2 and TRBJ1-1; D ambiguous. The CDR3 is 11 residues long. Trimming removed 5 bases from V and 10 bases from J, with 11 bases in between. In germline, CDR1 is SGHAT, CDR2 FQNNGV. The DNA of the CDR3 is TGTGCCAGCAGCCCAAGGAGTGCAGCTTTCTTT. Translation gives CASSPRSAAFF.

The chain uses TRBV14 and TRBJ2-2, with 7 bases matching TRBD1. After removal of 5 bases from V and 5 bases from J, the junction contained 2 bases not matched to a gene. The CDR3 loop spans 13 amino acids. Germline values: CDR1 SGHDN, CDR2 FVKESK. In DNA, the CDR3 is TGTGCCAGCAGCATACAGGGGACCGGGGAGCTGTTTTTT. Translation gives CASSIQGTGELFF.

The chain has TRBV6-6 and TRBJ1-5; D is unresolved. CDR1 is MNHNY and CDR2 is SVGAGI in the germline V gene (reference sequence). CDR3 size: 13 residues. V lost 6 bases to trimming and J lost 0 bases, with 6 bases between them. The CDR3 DNA reads as TGTGCCAGCAGACCAAGTAGCAATCAGCCCCAGCATTTT. Its protein is CASRPSSNQPQHF.

This chain links TRBV4-1 with TRBJ2-1; D tentatively reads TRBD1 or TRBD2 (7 bases each). The CDR3 covers 19 residues. Germline V gene sequence: CDR1 MGHRA, CDR2 YSYEKL. V was clipped by 3 bases and J by 7 bases, with 28 bases between them. For the CDR3, the DNA is TGCGCCAGCAGCCAGACCTTAGGGGGGGACAGTGCATTAAGGAATGAGCAGTTCTTC. Its translation: CASSQTLGGDSALRNEQFF.